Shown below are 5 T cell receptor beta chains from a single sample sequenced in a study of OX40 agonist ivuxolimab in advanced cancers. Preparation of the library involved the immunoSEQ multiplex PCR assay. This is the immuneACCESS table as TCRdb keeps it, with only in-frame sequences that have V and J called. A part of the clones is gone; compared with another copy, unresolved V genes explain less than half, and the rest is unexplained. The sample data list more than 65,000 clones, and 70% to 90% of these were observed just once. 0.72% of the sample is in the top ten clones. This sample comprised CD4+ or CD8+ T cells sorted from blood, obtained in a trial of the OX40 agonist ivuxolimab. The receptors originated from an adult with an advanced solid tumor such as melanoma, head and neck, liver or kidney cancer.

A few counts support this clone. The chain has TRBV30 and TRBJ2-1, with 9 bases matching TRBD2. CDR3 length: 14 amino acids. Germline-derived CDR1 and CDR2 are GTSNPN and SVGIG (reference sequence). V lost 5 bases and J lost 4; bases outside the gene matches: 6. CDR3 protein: CAWGSGRRYNEQFF. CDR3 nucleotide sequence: TGTGCCTGGGGAAGCGGGAGGCGTTACAATGAGCAGTTCTTC.

This CDR3 reads CASSLRDRGRMRGTGELFF. CDR3 DNA sequence: TGCGCCAGCAGCTTAAGGGACAGGGGGCGAATGAGAGGGACCGGGGAGCTGTTTTTT. The rearrangement links TRBV5-1 to TRBJ2-2, with 12 positions matching TRBD1. Germline trimming cut 2 bases from V and 5 bases from J; bases unmatched to any gene: 13. The CDR3 contains 19 residues. Germline CDR1 reads SGHRS; CDR2 reads YFSETQ.

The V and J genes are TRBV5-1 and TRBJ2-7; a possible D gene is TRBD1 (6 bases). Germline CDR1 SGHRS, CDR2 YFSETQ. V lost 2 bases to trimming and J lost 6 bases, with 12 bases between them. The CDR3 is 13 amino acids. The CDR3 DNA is TGCGCCAGCAGCTTCGCCCAGGGGAGCGAGCAGTACTTC. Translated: CASSFAQGSEQYF. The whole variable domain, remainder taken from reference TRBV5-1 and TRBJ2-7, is KAGVTQTPRYLIKTRGQQVTLSCSPISGHRSVSWYQQTPGQGLQFLFEYFSETQRNKGNFPGRFSGRQFSNSRSEMNVSTLELGDSALYLCASSFAQGSEQYFGPGTRLTVT.

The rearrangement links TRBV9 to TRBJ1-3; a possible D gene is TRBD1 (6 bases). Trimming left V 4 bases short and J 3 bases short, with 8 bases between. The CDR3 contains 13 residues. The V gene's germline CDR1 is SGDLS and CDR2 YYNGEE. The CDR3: CASSPDSGNTIYF. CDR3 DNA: TGTGCCAGCAGCCCGGACAGTGGAAACACCATATATTTT.

CDR3 in amino acids: CASSQDENRVNSPLHF. The CDR3 DNA reads TGCGCCAGCAGCCAAGATGAGAACAGGGTCAATTCACCCCTCCACTTT. The chain is built from TRBV4-3 and TRBJ1-6, with D possibly matching TRBD1 (6 bases). CDR1 and CDR2 (germline): LGHNA, YSLEER. CDR3 length: 16 amino acids. V was clipped by 0 bases and J by 7 bases, with 13 bases between them.